This TCR beta chain was retrieved from a study of blood T cell repertoires in COVID-19. Study-level background: From the United States, Italy and Spain came samples of acute and convalescent COVID-19. The cDNA or gDNA used as material had been derived from T cells, B-cell-depleted T cells, or PBMCs.

Germline V gives CDR1 SGHDN, CDR2 FVKESK. This CDR3 is built from 14 residues. Trimming took off 4 bases at V and 4 bases at J, with 13 bases between the two ends. Authors' methods: Nucleated cell number was recorded as an estimate derived from reference gene primer amplification. TCRdb keeps only in-frame clones here, not all; method: immunoSEQ multiplex PCR. V and J calls and clone size follow that table, whereas D and trimming were derived from the DNA. The sample holds about 120,000 clones, 85% to 90% seen once. The chain uses TRBV14 and TRBJ1-2; maybe TRBD1 (5 bases). The receptor was isolated from a man of 80 years or more with acute or convalescent COVID-19. Sequencing was carried out using peripheral blood. CDR3: CASSPHRQPYGYTF. The CDR3 coding sequence is TGTGCCAGCAGCCCTCATCGACAGCCCTATGGCTACACCTTC.